Included here is one T cell receptor beta chain sequence, with context. These data are taken from a study of cytomegalovirus exposure and HLA in healthy donors. V was trimmed by 4 bases and J by 9 bases, leaving 19 bases between them. Germline V gene data show CDR1 as SGHNT and CDR2 as YYREEE (reference sequence). CDR3 size: 14 residues. PCR was performed using 60 Vbeta and 13 Jbeta primers. Clones were sequenced by immunoSEQ multiplex PCR, and TCRdb holds only the in-frame ones, with some missing. The sample lists some 140,000 clones, roughly 9% seen once, with around 7% in the top ten. The material sequenced was PBMCs. The rearrangement uses TRBV5-4 and TRBJ1-2; possible D gene TRBD1, 6 bases. This receptor was taken from a woman between 40 and 50 years old in good health and CMV-seropositive. DNA of the CDR3: TGTGCCAGCAGCCCCCCCCAAACAGGGTCTCGCTACACCTTC. Encoded protein: CASSPPQTGSRYTF.